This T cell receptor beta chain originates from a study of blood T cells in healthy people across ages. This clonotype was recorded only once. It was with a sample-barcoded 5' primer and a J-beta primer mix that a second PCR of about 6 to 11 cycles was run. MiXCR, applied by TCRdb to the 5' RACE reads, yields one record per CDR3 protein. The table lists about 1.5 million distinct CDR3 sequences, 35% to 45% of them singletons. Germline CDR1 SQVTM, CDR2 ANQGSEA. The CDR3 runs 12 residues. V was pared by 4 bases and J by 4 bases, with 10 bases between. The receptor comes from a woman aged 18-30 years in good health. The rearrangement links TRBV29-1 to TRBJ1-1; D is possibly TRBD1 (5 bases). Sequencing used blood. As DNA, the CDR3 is TGCAGCGTTGCAGGGTTTAGCACTGAAGCTTTCTTT. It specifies CSVAGFSTEAFF.